These T cell receptor beta chains were read from a single sample in a study of blood T cell repertoires in COVID-19. Assay used: immunoSEQ multiplex PCR; TCRdb lists only in-frame clones, some missing. Of approximately 77,000 clones listed, approximately 80% are singletons. The sequenced sample consisted of peripheral blood. The receptors shown here come from a woman in her sixties or seventies with acute or convalescent COVID-19. CDR3s leave out the opening cysteine and the closing phenylalanine or tryptophan. Each record gives: clone size, J gene, V gene, CDR3 protein. Not all rows give a size; the values are once, few, many and, for expanded clones, a class.

clone size: NA; J gene: TRBJ1-1; V gene: TRBV5-6; CDR3 protein: ASSLVPAQGINTEAF
clone size: NA; J gene: TRBJ2-1; V gene: TRBV9; CDR3 protein: ASSVGETYYHNEQF
clone size: NA; J gene: TRBJ1-2; V gene: TRBV5-6; CDR3 protein: ASSPAYTGTRPTGDGYT
clone size: NA; J gene: TRBJ1-6; V gene: TRBV4-2; CDR3 protein: ASSQDRENSPLH
clone size: NA; J gene: TRBJ2-5; V gene: TRBV11-3; CDR3 protein: ASSSRLADQETQY
clone size: NA; J gene: TRBJ2-6; V gene: TRBV19; CDR3 protein: ASNHPRERNMGANVLT
clone size: NA; J gene: TRBJ2-6; V gene: TRBV9; CDR3 protein: ASSAQISRQGGDSGANVLT
clone size: NA; J gene: TRBJ2-4; V gene: TRBV6-5; CDR3 protein: ASSAGENIQY
clone size: NA; J gene: TRBJ1-4; V gene: TRBV7-9; CDR3 protein: ASSQDRAGEKLF
clone size: NA; J gene: TRBJ2-2; V gene: TRBV6-5; CDR3 protein: ASTGTRVPGELF
clone size: NA; J gene: TRBJ1-2; V gene: TRBV30; CDR3 protein: AWSLTGDKQGYT
clone size: NA; J gene: TRBJ2-2; V gene: TRBV7-2; CDR3 protein: ASSLVQANTGELF
clone size: NA; J gene: TRBJ1-2; V gene: TRBV29-1; CDR3 protein: SVGPGTPLNYGYT
clone size: NA; J gene: TRBJ1-2; V gene: TRBV3-1/TRBV3-2; CDR3 protein: ASSPNRGSYT
clone size: NA; J gene: TRBJ2-7; V gene: TRBV11-2; CDR3 protein: ASSFWDSYEQY
clone size: NA; J gene: TRBJ2-3; V gene: TRBV4-3; CDR3 protein: ASSETLSGRNTDTQY
clone size: once; J gene: TRBJ2-1; V gene: TRBV6-2/TRBV6-3; CDR3 protein: ASSLPTGGYNEQF
clone size: NA; J gene: TRBJ1-5; V gene: TRBV7-8; CDR3 protein: ASSSGQINQPQH
clone size: NA; J gene: TRBJ1-4; V gene: TRBV19; CDR3 protein: ASSIRRNEKLF
clone size: NA; J gene: TRBJ2-4; V gene: TRBV11-2; CDR3 protein: ASSLVAGAWNIQY
clone size: NA; J gene: TRBJ1-1; V gene: TRBV2; CDR3 protein: ASSARTANTEAF
clone size: NA; J gene: TRBJ2-6; V gene: TRBV29-1; CDR3 protein: SVGERGPGANVLT
clone size: NA; J gene: TRBJ2-2; V gene: TRBV11-2; CDR3 protein: ATSGTGGSGELF
clone size: NA; J gene: TRBJ2-3; V gene: TRBV5-1; CDR3 protein: ASSFIGLGGFSTDTQY
clone size: NA; J gene: TRBJ1-3; V gene: TRBV5-4; CDR3 protein: ASSSRQGAGNTIY
clone size: NA; J gene: TRBJ1-2; V gene: TRBV7-2; CDR3 protein: ASRQGQGVYGYT
clone size: NA; J gene: TRBJ2-2; V gene: TRBV11-3; CDR3 protein: ASSQNSGWNTGELF
clone size: NA; J gene: TRBJ2-1; V gene: TRBV5-1; CDR3 protein: ASSLGQGGYNEQF
clone size: NA; J gene: TRBJ2-2; V gene: TRBV7-2; CDR3 protein: ASSLVVTRGGAGELF
clone size: NA; J gene: TRBJ1-4; V gene: TRBV10-1; CDR3 protein: ASSEGGQGFEKLF
clone size: NA; J gene: TRBJ1-2; V gene: TRBV11-2; CDR3 protein: ASSLGYQGYGYT
clone size: few; J gene: TRBJ1-4; V gene: TRBV30; CDR3 protein: AWSGGGELF
clone size: once; J gene: TRBJ1-2; V gene: TRBV19; CDR3 protein: ASSEGGEDYGYT
clone size: NA; J gene: TRBJ1-4; V gene: TRBV7-9; CDR3 protein: ASSSSGTIGEKLF
clone size: NA; J gene: TRBJ2-1; V gene: TRBV5-6; CDR3 protein: ASSSDRASYNEQF
clone size: NA; J gene: TRBJ1-2; V gene: TRBV21-1; CDR3 protein: AYSGDRGGYT
clone size: once; J gene: TRBJ1-2; V gene: TRBV15; CDR3 protein: ATSRRGTGGNYGYT
clone size: NA; J gene: TRBJ1-1; V gene: TRBV6-2/TRBV6-3; CDR3 protein: ASSYVRGTEAF
clone size: NA; J gene: TRBJ2-5; V gene: TRBV24-1; CDR3 protein: ATGGTEETQY
clone size: NA; J gene: TRBJ1-2; V gene: TRBV2; CDR3 protein: ASSRDSNYGYT
clone size: many; J gene: TRBJ2-7; V gene: TRBV28; CDR3 protein: ASSLFGSAFYEQY
clone size: NA; J gene: TRBJ2-5; V gene: TRBV10-3; CDR3 protein: AISEAGQETQY
clone size: NA; J gene: TRBJ1-1; V gene: TRBV19; CDR3 protein: ASSWQNTEAF
clone size: NA; J gene: TRBJ1-2; V gene: TRBV19; CDR3 protein: ASATGETNYGYT
clone size: NA; J gene: TRBJ2-2; V gene: TRBV9; CDR3 protein: ASSKYTGELF
clone size: many; J gene: TRBJ1-1; V gene: TRBV4-2; CDR3 protein: ASSQVSDKNTEAF
clone size: NA; J gene: TRBJ2-1; V gene: TRBV2; CDR3 protein: ASTLDNYNEQF
clone size: NA; J gene: TRBJ1-5; V gene: TRBV3-1/TRBV3-2; CDR3 protein: ASSQGRLDNQPQH
clone size: few; J gene: TRBJ2-1; V gene: TRBV24-1; CDR3 protein: ATSGKIQTGGNNEQF
clone size: NA; J gene: TRBJ2-3; V gene: TRBV5-1; CDR3 protein: ASSWVAGGTTDTQY
clone size: NA; J gene: TRBJ1-1; V gene: TRBV21-1; CDR3 protein: ASSTMEVDTLPRVAF
clone size: NA; J gene: TRBJ1-5; V gene: TRBV7-9; CDR3 protein: ASSPRDRGVNQPQH
clone size: NA; J gene: TRBJ1-2; V gene: TRBV5-1; CDR3 protein: ASSLGTGVSNYGYT
clone size: NA; J gene: TRBJ1-5; V gene: TRBV12-3/TRBV12-4; CDR3 protein: ASSLKGGQPQH
clone size: few; J gene: TRBJ2-3; V gene: TRBV6-5; CDR3 protein: ASSKNSGDTDTQY
clone size: NA; J gene: TRBJ1-1; V gene: TRBV11-2; CDR3 protein: ASSLDLEQVAF
clone size: NA; J gene: TRBJ1-2; V gene: TRBV7-8; CDR3 protein: ASSPRRDRVDGYT
clone size: medium-sized; J gene: TRBJ2-3; V gene: TRBV6-5; CDR3 protein: ASTLNRGHTDTQY
clone size: NA; J gene: TRBJ1-2; V gene: TRBV6-2/TRBV6-3; CDR3 protein: ASSPIPGGRVNYGYT
clone size: NA; J gene: TRBJ1-2; V gene: TRBV6-5; CDR3 protein: ATSKTDYGYT